Listed below are T cell receptor beta chains from one sample, sequenced in a study of cytomegalovirus exposure and HLA in healthy donors. Sequencing used immunoSEQ multiplex PCR; TCRdb keeps in-frame clones, though not all of them. The data hold approximately 150,000 clones, with 84% observed a single time. The sample comprised PBMCs. The receptors originated from a man aged 30 to 45 in good health and CMV-seronegative. CDR3s leave out the opening cysteine and the closing phenylalanine or tryptophan. The D gene is left open where the match is weak.

V | D | CDR3
TRBV30 | TRBD2 | AWSVSIAGDRF
TRBV5-1 | - | ASSLSSEWTYEQY
TRBV6-4 | TRBD2 | ASSERVLAGSNEQF
TRBV4-1 | TRBD2 | ASSQQGLAVYEQY
TRBV5-4 | TRBD2 | ASSLGLAGGPTDTQY
TRBV5-4 | - | ASSPQTPSYEQY
TRBV7-2 | - | ASSSWGGNSNQPQH
TRBV5-1 | - | ASSSSGAGETQY
TRBV28 | - | ASRGMGTDTQY
TRBV12-5 | - | ASGLVTFGQVRNTEAF
TRBV7-8 | TRBD1 | ASSLDRATEAF
TRBV27 | - | ASSLSIGATNEKLF
TRBV18 | TRBD2 | ASSPLRTSVYEQY
TRBV10-3 | - | AINGQAGEQY
TRBV7-5 | - | ARSYLAGGQETQY
TRBV30 | - | AWRRGANGEAF
TRBV28 | - | ASLPGREGGEQY
TRBV19 | TRBD2 | ASSIGGRAAETQY
TRBV18 | - | ASSPREDSPLH
TRBV2 | TRBD1 | ASSLLGTGISEQY
TRBV7-2 | - | ASSLMGGSTEAF
TRBV4-3 | TRBD1 | ASSQPDRDNSPLH
TRBV7-9 | - | ASSESGSTDTQY
TRBV11-2 | - | ASSFHSGNTIY
TRBV5-6 | TRBD2 | ASSIPGLADYEQY
TRBV2 | - | ASRSTANQPQH
TRBV9 | TRBD1 | ASSVQDRGWTEAF
TRBV10-2 | TRBD2 | ASSETGGPPETQY
TRBV7-2 | TRBD2 | ASSTRRTSGDTDTQY
TRBV7-2 | TRBD2 | ASSLRIAGGPQETQY
TRBV14 | TRBD1 | ASSPNPTGGSYEQY
TRBV5-4 | - | ASRIQGNSIAGANVLT
TRBV6-5 | - | ASSHSTDTQY
TRBV5-1 | - | ASSVSSATSGNTIY
TRBV29-1 | TRBD1 | SSRTGQNTEAF
TRBV4-1 | - | ASSQTVSYEQY
TRBV9 | - | ASSVAPPGQGVRNTIY
TRBV11-3 | TRBD2 | ASSPGGSLQETQY
TRBV5-1 | TRBD2 | ASAPGGGTGSEQF
TRBV28 | TRBD1 | ASSSLTGTGLLAEAF
TRBV5-4 | - | ASSLLTAEQF
TRBV13 | TRBD2 | ASSFGLAGAYRETQY
TRBV2 | TRBD1 | ASSLTGDYGYT
TRBV18 | - | ASSPRPRVDTEAF
TRBV10-3 | TRBD1 | ATAPATDRSNTEAF
TRBV14 | - | ASSHRAYYGYT
TRBV18 | - | ASSRHSTDTQY
TRBV9 | - | ASSVGRGGSSYEQY
TRBV19 | TRBD2 | ASSTSLSGGAGQF
TRBV5-6 | - | ASSPGRSTEAF
TRBV4-3 | TRBD1 | ASSQDRRGRGYT
TRBV5-1 | - | ASSLGVSTDTQY
TRBV28 | TRBD2 | ASSLIGGDHEQY
TRBV5-8 | - | ASELGGGETQY
TRBV6-6 | TRBD2 | ASSTLATSTDTQY
TRBV2 | TRBD2 | ASRPSGLAIRQETQY
TRBV6-5 | - | ASSYLGGNTEAF